Listed here are 25 T cell receptor beta chains from one sample, sequenced in a study of T cells after posttransplantation cyclophosphamide. Sampled 1 year posttransplant, controls received myeloablative marrow transplants, methotrexate and a calcineurin inhibitor. The repertoire was sequenced with immunoSEQ multiplex PCR; TCRdb's copy has only in-frame clones and lacks some. The data show about 24,000 clones, roughly nine tenths seen once. Source: PBMCs, taken after an allogeneic stem cell transplant with a calcineurin inhibitor and methotrexate. These receptors were collected from a female patient aged 50-59 years who received an allogeneic stem cell transplant from an unrelated donor, was CMV-positive, and had chronic GVHD only. Certain T cells may be donor cells from the graft.

This clone was detected only once. The chain has TRBV7-6 and TRBJ2-1, with TRBD2 identical over 14 bases. The V gene's germline CDR1 is SGHVS and CDR2 FNYEAQ. The J segment lost 10 bases and the V segment lost 1 base, leaving 3 bases of the junction unmatched. The CDR3 totals 15 residues. CDR3 in amino acids: CASSLEWTSGREQFF. CDR3 coding DNA: TGTGCCAGCAGCTTAGAATGGACTAGCGGGAGGGAGCAGTTCTTC.

This clone was detected a few times. The rearrangement joins TRBV10-3 to TRBJ1-4, with D hard to call. Germline lookup yields CDR1 ENHRY and CDR2 SYGVKD. CDR3 size: 14 residues. Trimming shortened V by 4 bases and J by 7 bases, and 13 bases separated the two germline ends. The CDR3 is CAISARGEVEKLFF. The CDR3 nucleotides read TGTGCCATCAGTGCCCGAGGAGAGGTTGAAAAACTGTTTTTT.

This sequence joins TRBV11-2 and TRBJ2-7; D unresolved. The V gene lost 6 bases and the J gene lost 2 bases, with 14 bases spanning the gap. The CDR3 runs to 14 residues. The V gene's germline CDR1 is SGHAT and CDR2 FQNNGV. Here the CDR3 reads CASRRTSTAYEQYF. The CDR3 nucleotides are TGTGCCAGCAGGAGAACGAGTACAGCCTACGAGCAGTACTTC. Together with reference TRBV11-2 and TRBJ2-7, the CDR3 gives the full variable domain: EAGVAQSPRYKIIEKRQSVAFWCNPISGHATLYWYQQILGQGPKLLIQFQNNGVVDDSQLPKDRFSAERLKGVDSTLKIQPAKLEDSAVYLCASRRTSTAYEQYFGPGTRLTVT.

The rearrangement joins TRBV19 to TRBJ2-1, with D possibly matching TRBD1 (5 bases). From germline, CDR1 is LNHDA and CDR2 SQIVND (reference sequence). V lost 6 bases and J 4 bases, leaving 16 bases between the germline ends. The CDR3 spans 15 residues. In DNA form, the CDR3 reads TGTGCCAGTAGCCAGATAGGGGCCGGGTACAATGAGCAGTTCTTC. It is translated as CASSQIGAGYNEQFF.

The chain combines TRBV2 with TRBJ2-2; D is possibly TRBD2 (5 bases). Germline-derived CDR1 and CDR2 are SNHLY and FYNNEI. This CDR3 is built from 15 residues. V was trimmed by 4 bases and J by 0 bases, leaving 9 bases between them. The CDR3 protein is CASSGVGTNTGELFF. Written as DNA, the CDR3 is TGTGCCAGCAGTGGGGTCGGGACGAACACCGGGGAGCTGTTTTTT.

This clone has just one count. Here the CDR3 DNA reads TGTGCCAGCAGCTCACCCCCGGGACAGGGCTATGGCTACACCTTC. Encoded protein: CASSSPPGQGYGYTF. The V gene is TRBV5-8, the J gene TRBJ1-2; 9 nucleotides match TRBD1. The CDR3 has 15 residues. Germline values: CDR1 SGHTS, CDR2 YDEGEE. V lost 3 bases, J lost 4 bases, and 7 bases stayed unmatched.

The genes are TRBV28 and TRBJ2-7; TRBD1 is a possible D gene (6 bases). Germline V gene data show CDR1 as MDHEN and CDR2 as SYDVKM. The V gene lost 8 bases and the J gene lost 0 bases, with 11 bases spanning the gap. This CDR3 spans 13 amino acids. The CDR3: CASGQPNSYEQYF. The CDR3, as DNA: TGTGCCAGCGGACAGCCCAACTCCTACGAGCAGTACTTC.

The chain combines TRBV5-4 with TRBJ2-1; 8 bases are shared with TRBD2. The trim removed 6 bases at V and 12 bases at J, leaving 11 bases unmatched. The germline V gene encodes CDR1 SGHNT and CDR2 YYREEE (reference sequence). This CDR3 has 13 residues. The CDR3 loop reads CASNPIAGSGQFF. In nucleotides, the CDR3 is TGTGCCAGCAACCCCATAGCGGGAAGTGGGCAGTTCTTC.

The genes are TRBV4-1 and TRBJ1-2; D ambiguous. Germline CDR1 reads MGHRA; CDR2 reads YSYEKL. This CDR3 region has 14 residues. The V end was cut by 6 bases, the J end by 4 bases, with 15 bases between. This CDR3 reads CASRLSGGSYGYTF. Written as DNA, the CDR3 is TGCGCCAGCAGACTCAGTGGAGGTAGCTATGGCTACACCTTC.

The count of this clone is one. This chain uses TRBV2 with TRBJ1-1; D unclear. Trimming took off 0 bases at V and 10 bases at J, with 3 bases between the two ends. Germline V gene data show CDR1 as SNHLY and CDR2 as FYNNEI. This CDR3 is 10 amino acids long. CDR3 nucleotides: TGTGCCAGCAGTGAAGCCAGAGCTTTCTTT. Translation: CASSEARAFF.

The chain combines TRBV5-1 with TRBJ1-2, with D unclear. V shed 1 base and J shed 8 bases, with 15 bases lying between them. This CDR3 spans 14 amino acids. Germline CDR1 is SGHRS and CDR2 is YFSETQ. This chain's CDR3 is CASSLRQDGEGYTF. Written as DNA, the CDR3 is TGCGCCAGCAGCTTGAGGCAGGATGGTGAAGGCTACACCTTC.

This chain connects TRBV7-2 to TRBJ2-7; 11 bases fit TRBD2. Germline values: CDR1 SGHTA, CDR2 FQGNSA. V shed 3 bases, J shed 5 bases, and the junction held 6 bases outside the gene matches. The CDR3 is 15 residues long. CDR3 DNA: TGTGCCAGCAGCTTGGGACTAGCGGAGGCCCACGAGCAGTACTTC. Protein sequence: CASSLGLAEAHEQYF.

This CDR3 reads CASLPGLASNEQFF. As DNA, the CDR3 is TGCGCCAGCCTTCCGGGACTAGCGTCGAATGAGCAGTTCTTC. The chain is built from TRBV5-1 and TRBJ2-1; 10 nucleotides align to TRBD2. CDR1 and CDR2 from the germline V gene are SGHRS and YFSETQ. Losses at the gene ends were 7 bases for V and 7 bases for J; bases not matched to a gene: 8. This CDR3 region has 14 residues.

The J gene is TRBJ2-2, the V gene TRBV4-1; TRBD2 is a possible D gene (6 bases). CDR1 and CDR2 (germline): MGHRA, YSYEKL. The CDR3 runs 15 residues. V was cut by 4 bases and J by 4 bases, with 13 bases left in between. This CDR3 reads CASSPRRVITGELFF. Here the CDR3 DNA reads TGCGCCAGCAGCCCTCGGAGGGTCATCACCGGGGAGCTGTTTTTT.

This chain joins TRBV11-2 and TRBJ2-3, with D unclear. CDR1 and CDR2 from the germline V gene are SGHAT and FQNNGV. The V and J ends lost 2 bases and 5 bases respectively, with 8 bases between them. This CDR3 is 13 amino acids long. CDR3 DNA: TGTGCCAGCAGCTTATTTGAGCGAGATACGCAGTATTTT. It specifies CASSLFERDTQYF.

The chain couples TRBV19 to TRBJ1-4, with 8 bases aligning to TRBD1. This CDR3 comprises 19 residues. Unmatched junction bases numbered 11, after V lost 0 bases and J lost 2 bases. Germline lookup yields CDR1 LNHDA and CDR2 SQIVND (reference sequence). Written as DNA, the CDR3 is TGTGCCAGTAGTATAGATCCCCGGACAGGGTTGAAGACTAATGAAAAACTGTTTTTT. Amino acid sequence: CASSIDPRTGLKTNEKLFF.

This chain links TRBV11-2 with TRBJ1-2; D not resolved. The CDR3 is made up of 13 amino acids. Trimming shortened V by 1 base and J by 7 bases, and 10 bases separated the two germline ends. The germline gives CDR1 SGHAT, CDR2 FQNNGV. The CDR3 spells CASSLASLAGYTF. The CDR3 DNA follows: TGTGCCAGCAGCTTAGCCAGTCTGGCTGGCTACACCTTC.

This clone was seen only a few times. The rearrangement uses TRBV7-2 and TRBJ2-5, with D maybe TRBD1 (6 bases). V was cut by 5 bases and J by 5 bases, with 15 bases left in between. The CDR3 spans 14 residues. From germline, CDR1 is SGHTA and CDR2 FQGNSA. DNA of the CDR3: TGTGCCAGCAGCGGATACAGGGTGGGTGAGACCCAGTACTTC. Protein: CASSGYRVGETQYF.

The chain links TRBV6-1 to TRBJ1-5; D possibly corresponds to TRBD1 (5 bases). V was cut by 3 bases and J by 0 bases, with 18 bases left in between. Germline V gene sequence: CDR1 MNHNS, CDR2 SASEGT. The CDR3 has 18 residues. The CDR3 is CASSDPPWGGYSNQPQHF. Here the CDR3 DNA reads TGTGCCAGCAGTGATCCCCCCTGGGGGGGTTATAGCAATCAGCCCCAGCATTTT.

This chain joins TRBV29-1 and TRBJ2-5; 14 nucleotides agree with TRBD2. Germline CDR1 reads SQVTM; CDR2 reads ANQGSEA. Trimming took 4 bases from V and 5 from J; bases not matched to a gene: 6. This CDR3 contains 15 residues. The CDR3 loop reads CSVVGLAGGSETQYF. The CDR3 DNA follows: TGCAGCGTTGTTGGACTAGCGGGAGGTTCCGAGACCCAGTACTTC. Together with reference TRBV29-1 and TRBJ2-5, the CDR3 gives the full variable domain: SAVISQKPSRDICQRGTSLTIQCQVDSQVTMMFWYRQQPGQSLTLIATANQGSEATYESGFVIDKFPISRPNLTFSTLTVSNMSPEDSSIYLCSVVGLAGGSETQYFGPGTRLLVL.

The chain couples TRBV28 to TRBJ2-2; 9 nucleotides line up with TRBD2. The germline V gene encodes CDR1 MDHEN and CDR2 SYDVKM. V gave up 3 bases and J gave up 6 bases; unmatched junction bases: 5. This CDR3 region has 15 residues. CDR3 loop: CASSLRGGRPGELFF. In DNA, the CDR3 is TGTGCCAGCAGTTTGCGGGGGGGGCGGCCCGGGGAGCTGTTTTTT.

The chain carries TRBV28 and TRBJ2-1, with D possibly matching TRBD1 (5 bases). V dropped 7 bases and J dropped 8 bases, with 18 bases sitting between them. The CDR3 loop spans 14 amino acids. CDR1 and CDR2 (germline): MDHEN, SYDVKM. CDR3 nucleotide sequence: TGTGCCAGCACTGAACCCTCACAGGTCGATGAGCAGTTCTTC. It specifies CASTEPSQVDEQFF. The variable domain in full, completed from reference TRBV28 and TRBJ2-1, reads DVKVTQSSRYLVKRTGEKVFLECVQDMDHENMFWYRQDPGLGLRLIYFSYDVKMKEKGDIPEGYSVSREKKERFSLILESASTNQTSMYLCASTEPSQVDEQFFGPGTRLTVL.

This rearrangement joins TRBV7-8 to TRBJ2-1, with 8 bases fitting TRBD2. Germline V gene lookup returns CDR1 SGHVS and CDR2 FQNEAQ. This CDR3 spans 16 amino acids. V shed 7 bases and J 4 bases; nucleotides not matched to a gene: 12. This CDR3 is CASTSRTSRGYNEQFF. The DNA of the CDR3 is TGTGCCAGCACCTCAAGGACTAGCCGAGGGTACAATGAGCAGTTCTTC.

The chain couples TRBV5-1 to TRBJ1-1; no firm D call. Trimming cost V 2 bases and J 1 base, with 12 bases left between them. Germline loops: CDR1 SGHRS, CDR2 YFSETQ. The length of the CDR3 is 15 residues. The CDR3 sequence: CASSLASLRNTEAFF. CDR3 sequence (DNA): TGCGCCAGCAGCTTAGCTTCCCTAAGGAACACTGAAGCTTTCTTT.

The rearrangement links TRBV2 to TRBJ1-1; TRBD1 matches 7 bases. Germline CDR1 reads SNHLY; CDR2 reads FYNNEI. V shed 7 bases and J 4 bases; nucleotides not matched to a gene: 6. This CDR3 has 13 residues. CDR3 nucleotide sequence: TGTGCCAGCACTAAAGAGGGGGCCACTGAAGCTTTCTTT. It translates to CASTKEGATEAFF.